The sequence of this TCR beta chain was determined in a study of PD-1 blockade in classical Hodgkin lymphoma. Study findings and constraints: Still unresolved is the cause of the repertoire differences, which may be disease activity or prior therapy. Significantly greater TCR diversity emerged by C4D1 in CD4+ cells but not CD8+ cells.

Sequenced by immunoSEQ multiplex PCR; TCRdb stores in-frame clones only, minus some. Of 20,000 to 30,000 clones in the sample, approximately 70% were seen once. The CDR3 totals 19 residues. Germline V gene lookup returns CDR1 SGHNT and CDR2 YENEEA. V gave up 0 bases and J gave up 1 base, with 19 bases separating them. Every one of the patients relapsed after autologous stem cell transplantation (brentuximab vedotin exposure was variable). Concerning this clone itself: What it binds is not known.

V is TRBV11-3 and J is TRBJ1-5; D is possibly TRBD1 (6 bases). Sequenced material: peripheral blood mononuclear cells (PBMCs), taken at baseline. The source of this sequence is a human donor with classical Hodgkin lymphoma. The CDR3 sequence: CASSLDLTGNRESNQPQHF. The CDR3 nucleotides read TGTGCCAGCAGCTTAGATCTAACGGGGAACAGGGAAAGCAATCAGCCCCAGCATTTT.